Each of the 22 T cell receptor beta chains below was sequenced from the same sample in a study of PD-1 blockade in classical Hodgkin lymphoma. Time point described: cycle 4 day 1 (C4D1), after 5 to 7 weeks of nivolumab. The patients all showed relapse after autologous stem cell transplantation, while their brentuximab vedotin exposure varied. The data were produced by immunoSEQ multiplex PCR, yet TCRdb's version contains in-frame clones alone and is incomplete. The data show some 90,000 clones, with around 80% seen just once and 15% to 20% held by the top ten. The specimen was peripheral blood mononuclear cells (PBMCs), collected before the fourth cycle of nivolumab. These receptors were taken from a human donor with classical Hodgkin lymphoma.

The rearrangement joins TRBV11-2 to TRBJ2-7; 10 positions match TRBD2. The CDR3 covers 16 residues. V gave up 5 bases and J gave up 5 bases; unmatched junction bases: 12. CDR1 SGHAT and CDR2 FQNNGV come from the germline V gene. The CDR3 bases are TGTGCCAGCAGCCGCATGCGGGCTAGCGGGAGCCACGAGCAGTACTTC. Amino acids: CASSRMRASGSHEQYF.

J is TRBJ1-2 and V is TRBV6-1; TRBD1 matches at 9 bases. The CDR3 contains 15 residues. Germline CDR1 is MNHNS and CDR2 is SASEGT. After removal of 6 bases from V and 4 bases from J, the junction contained 9 bases not matched to a gene. The CDR3 reads CASRFAGQGFYGYTF. As DNA, the CDR3 is TGTGCCAGCAGATTTGCGGGACAGGGCTTCTATGGCTACACCTTC.

This clone was counted between two and nine times. The V gene is TRBV4-1, the J gene TRBJ2-3; 10 bases fit TRBD2. The V segment lost 0 bases and the J segment 3 bases; nucleotides outside the gene matches: 6. CDR1 is MGHRA, CDR2 YSYEKL, per germline. The CDR3 extends over 17 amino acids. The CDR3 DNA is TGCGCCAGCAGCCAAGATCCCGGGACTAGCGCGACAGATACGCAGTATTTT. It specifies CASSQDPGTSATDTQYF.

The gene calls are TRBV11-2 and TRBJ1-2; D is undetermined. The V and J ends lost 1 base and 6 bases respectively, with 9 bases between them. Per germline, CDR1 SGHAT and CDR2 FQNNGV. This CDR3 has 13 residues. The CDR3 bases are TGTGCCAGCAGCTTAGCAGTGATGGATGGCTACACCTTC. Translation gives CASSLAVMDGYTF.

The CDR3 bases are TGTGCCAGCAGCTTGGGGGGGACAGGGGAAGCTTTCTTT. Protein product: CASSLGGTGEAFF. The V gene is TRBV5-4, the J gene TRBJ1-1; 9 bases fit TRBD1. Germline CDR1 SGHNT, CDR2 YYREEE (reference sequence). V shed 0 bases and J 8 bases; nucleotides not matched to a gene: 2. CDR3 length equals 13 residues.

The chain has TRBV6-1 and TRBJ1-4; 8 bases align to TRBD1. The CDR3 consists of 16 residues. Germline V lookup: CDR1 MNHNS, CDR2 SASEGT. J gave up 3 bases and V 2 bases, and 5 bases lay outside the gene matches. The CDR3 loop is CASSERRGRANEKLFF. The CDR3 DNA follows: TGTGCCAGCAGTGAACGCAGGGGGCGAGCTAATGAAAAACTGTTTTTT.

The chain has TRBV7-2 and TRBJ2-1; no clear D gene. Germline CDR1 SGHTA, CDR2 FQGNSA. The CDR3 runs 14 residues. V shed 4 bases and J shed 9 bases, with 16 bases lying between them. CDR3 bases: TGTGCCAGCAGCTCGCGACCGGGTCCCAGTGAGCAGTTCTTC. It translates to CASSSRPGPSEQFF.

This clone was picked up one time. The chain uses TRBV6-5 and TRBJ2-4; D remains ambiguous. The CDR3 spans 13 residues. Germline-derived CDR1 and CDR2 are MNHEY and SVGAGI. The V end was cut by 6 bases, the J end by 6 bases, with 12 bases between. CDR3 residues: CASRAPGRNIQYF. Written as DNA, the CDR3 is TGTGCCAGCAGGGCCCCGGGCAGAAACATTCAGTACTTC.

This clone was counted only a few times. The genes are TRBV2 and TRBJ2-1; the D is unclear. Germline V CDR1 and CDR2: SNHLY, FYNNEI. Trimming stripped 6 bases from V and 2 bases from J, with 23 bases between. The CDR3 is 18 amino acids. The CDR3 reads CASSAPRVAFGPYNEQFF. CDR3 sequence (DNA): TGTGCCAGCAGCGCTCCTAGGGTGGCTTTCGGTCCCTACAATGAGCAGTTCTTC. The full variable domain, rest sourced from reference TRBV2 and TRBJ2-1, is EPEVTQTPSHQVTQMGQEVILRCVPISNHLYFYWYRQILGQKVEFLVSFYNNEISEKSEIFDDQFSVERPDGSNFTLKIRSTKLEDSAMYFCASSAPRVAFGPYNEQFFGPGTRLTVL.

V is TRBV7-9 and J is TRBJ1-2, with TRBD1 as a possible D gene (6 bases). CDR1 is SEHNR and CDR2 is FQNEAQ in the germline V gene (reference sequence). The CDR3 totals 14 residues. Trimming stripped 5 bases from V and 5 bases from J, with 15 bases between. CDR3 bases: TGTGCCAGCAGCGCCAGGGGATATGGGTATGGCTACACCTTC. This codes for CASSARGYGYGYTF.

This chain uses TRBV29-1 with TRBJ2-3; 7 bases align to TRBD1. CDR1 is SQVTM, CDR2 ANQGSEA, per germline. The CDR3 is 14 residues long. After removal of 7 bases from V and 1 base from J, the junction contained 8 bases not matched to a gene. The CDR3 sequence: CSAAGQGGTDTQYF. The CDR3 DNA reads TGCAGCGCTGCAGGGCAGGGGGGCACAGATACGCAGTATTTT.

The gene calls are TRBV4-1 and TRBJ2-2; 8 bases align to TRBD2. In germline, CDR1 is MGHRA, CDR2 YSYEKL. The CDR3 length is 17 residues. Trimming removed 4 bases from V and 5 bases from J; junction bases left unmatched: 12. The CDR3 DNA follows: TGCGCCAGCAGCCGACTAGCGACAGGAGGGTATACCGGGGAGCTGTTTTTT. Translating it yields CASSRLATGGYTGELFF.

The chain is built from TRBV5-4 and TRBJ2-3, with D perhaps TRBD1 (6 bases). The CDR3 runs to 13 residues. The germline V gene encodes CDR1 SGHNT and CDR2 YYREEE (reference sequence). Trimming cost V 4 bases and J 4 bases, with 10 bases left between them. The CDR3 reads CASSQGLPDTQYF. CDR3 bases: TGTGCCAGCAGCCAGGGGTTACCAGATACGCAGTATTTT.

The J gene is TRBJ2-1, the V gene TRBV5-4; D possibly matches TRBD1 or TRBD2 (5 bases each). Trimming shortened V by 3 bases and J by 4 bases, and 14 bases separated the two germline ends. The CDR3 totals 15 residues. Germline assignment: CDR1 SGHNT and CDR2 YYREEE (reference sequence). CDR3: CASSSIGEGYNEQFF. The CDR3 nucleotides are TGTGCCAGCAGCTCGATAGGCGAGGGGTACAATGAGCAGTTCTTC.

The chain has TRBV18 and TRBJ1-4, with a weak D call TRBD1 (6 bases). The V gene lost 2 bases and the J gene lost 8 bases, with 12 bases spanning the gap. There are 14 residues in the CDR3. CDR1 is KGHSH, CDR2 LQKENI, per germline. The CDR3, as DNA: TGTGCCAGCTCACCAGGACAGCAAGTGGAAAAACTGTTTTTT. This codes for CASSPGQQVEKLFF.

The chain has TRBV19 and TRBJ1-1, with 9 bases identical to TRBD1. This CDR3 has 16 amino acids. V shed 6 bases and J 2 bases; nucleotides not matched to a gene: 10. Germline CDR1 LNHDA, CDR2 SQIVND (reference sequence). The CDR3 is CASSNLWTGENTEAFF. The CDR3, as DNA: TGTGCCAGTAGCAATCTGTGGACAGGGGAAAACACTGAAGCTTTCTTT.

In its sample, this clone was seen a few times. V is TRBV28 and J is TRBJ1-1; a weak D match, TRBD1 (6 bases). This CDR3 comprises 16 residues. Trimming took off 6 bases at V and 7 bases at J, with 24 bases between the two ends. Per the germline V gene, CDR1 is MDHEN and CDR2 is SYDVKM. The CDR3 DNA reads as TGTGCCAGCAGCCCTCTTCCGGCCAGGGGAGCTGGTGAAGCTTTCTTT. Its protein product is CASSPLPARGAGEAFF.

The count of this clone is one. The chain has TRBV5-8 and TRBJ2-2, with D maybe TRBD2 (6 bases). V was shortened by 4 bases and J by 2 bases, with 12 bases between the two germline ends. Germline CDR1 SGHTS, CDR2 YDEGEE. The CDR3 covers 15 residues. The CDR3: CASSQGLQNTGELFF. The CDR3 region has the DNA TGTGCCAGCAGCCAGGGACTCCAAAACACCGGGGAGCTGTTTTTT.

This clone appeared once. This CDR3 is CASRTPEGYTF. The DNA of the CDR3 is TGTGCCAGTAGGACCCCTGAGGGCTACACCTTC. This chain joins TRBV19 and TRBJ1-2; no definite D call. The germline CDR1 and CDR2 sequences are LNHDA and SQIVND (reference sequence). V shed 6 bases and J shed 8 bases, with 10 bases lying between them. The CDR3 runs to 11 residues. Using reference TRBV19 and TRBJ1-2 for the parts outside the CDR3, the full variable domain is DGGITQSPKYLFRKEGQNVTLSCEQNLNHDAMYWYRQDPGQGLRLIYYSQIVNDFQKGDIAEGYSVSREKKESFPLTVTSAQKNPTAFYLCASRTPEGYTFGSGTRLTVV.

This clone was recorded a few times. At the DNA level, this CDR3 is encoded by other sequences in the same sample as well. The chain links TRBV7-2 to TRBJ2-5, with 7 bases matching TRBD1. The CDR3 runs to 14 residues. The J segment lost 4 bases and the V segment lost 5 bases, leaving 7 bases of the junction unmatched. Looked up from germline, CDR1 is SGHTA and CDR2 is FQGNSA. The CDR3 DNA follows: TGTGCCAGCAGCCGAGACAGGGCAGCAGAGACCCAGTACTTC. Translated, it gives CASSRDRAAETQYF. Drawing the rest from reference TRBV7-2 and TRBJ2-5, the complete variable domain is GAGVSQSPSNKVTEKGKDVELRCDPISGHTALYWYRQSLGQGLEFLIYFQGNSAPDKSGLPSDRFSAERTGGSVSTLTIQRTQQEDSAVYLCASSRDRAAETQYFGPGTRLLVL.

This sequence joins TRBV5-6 and TRBJ2-7, with D possibly TRBD2 on 5 matching bases. Deletions cut 0 bases from V and 5 bases from J, with 12 bases between. CDR3 length: 14 residues. The germline V gene encodes CDR1 SGHDT and CDR2 YYEEEE. In nucleotides, the CDR3 is TGTGCCAGCAGCTTGGTGGGGTGGCGGGACGAGCAGTACTTC. Translated, it gives CASSLVGWRDEQYF. The whole variable domain, filled in from reference TRBV5-6 and TRBJ2-7, reads DAGVTQSPTHLIKTRGQQVTLRCSPKSGHDTVSWYQQALGQGPQFIFQYYEEEERQRGNFPDRFSGHQFPNYSSELNVNALLLGDSALYLCASSLVGWRDEQYFGPGTRLTVT.

The rearrangement joins TRBV25-1 to TRBJ1-2; no firm D call. The germline V gene has CDR1 MGHDK and CDR2 SYGVNS. The ends were cut back, 4 bases at V and 4 bases at J, with 13 bases in the middle. This CDR3 has 14 amino acids. Here the CDR3 DNA reads TGTGCCAGCAGTGCCTACGGTGGAACCTATGGCTACACCTTC. It yields the protein CASSAYGGTYGYTF.